Detailed here is one T cell receptor (beta chain). This entry comes from a study of cytomegalovirus exposure and HLA in healthy donors. The study ran its PCR with 60 Vbeta and 13 Jbeta primers. Clones were read by immunoSEQ multiplex PCR, and TCRdb kept only the in-frame ones, dropping some. In all, the sample yields some 60,000 clones. Germline CDR1 is SNHLY and CDR2 is FYNNEI. The V gene lost 7 bases and the J gene lost 3 bases, with 12 bases spanning the gap. This CDR3 contains 13 residues. The chain carries TRBV2 and TRBJ1-2; the D is unclear. The clonotype comes from a male donor in good health and CMV-seronegative. The sequencing input was PBMCs. CDR3 sequence: CASKKRFDYGYTF. Written as DNA, the CDR3 is TGTGCCAGCAAAAAGAGGTTTGACTATGGCTACACCTTC.